The present entry profiles one TCR beta chain with its context. What it recognizes is unknown. Germline loops: CDR1 LNHDA, CDR2 SQIVND (reference sequence). The CDR3 sequence is 16 residues long. The V segment lost 7 bases and the J segment 4 bases; nucleotides outside the gene matches: 10. Clones were read by immunoSEQ multiplex PCR, and TCRdb kept only the in-frame ones, dropping some. The table lists over 25,000 clones, 75% to 90% of them singletons. The sample originates from a study of neoadjuvant nivolumab and ipilimumab in lung cancer. Study findings and constraints: Only a small number of samples underwent TCR sequencing. Only two of four nivolumab-treated tumors gained richness and clonality by surgery. Compared with tumor-adjacent uninvolved lung, resected tumors showed greater richness and clonality.

V and J are TRBV19 and TRBJ1-1; 12 bases align to TRBD1. The specimen comprised peripheral blood, sampled before neoadjuvant nivolumab, alone or with ipilimumab. The TCR originated in an adult with non-small cell lung cancer. The CDR3, as DNA: TGTGCCAGTATCGGGTACGGGACAGGGGGCGGCACTGAAGCTTTCTTT. Amino acid sequence: CASIGYGTGGGTEAFF. Filled out from reference TRBV19 and TRBJ1-1, the complete variable domain reads DGGITQSPKYLFRKEGQNVTLSCEQNLNHDAMYWYRQDPGQGLRLIYYSQIVNDFQKGDIAEGYSVSREKKESFPLTVTSAQKNPTAFYLCASIGYGTGGGTEAFFGQGTRLTVV.